A single sample gave rise to the 14 T cell receptor beta chains below, sequenced in a study of naive and memory T cell subsets. An equimolar mix of two oligonucleotides served as the beta constant-region primer for TRBC1 and TRBC2. TCRdb ran MiXCR on the UMI-ligation and nested PCR reads and lists one entry per CDR3 protein. The table records 120,000 to 150,000 distinct CDR3 sequences, 15% to 20% of them present only once. Sequenced sample: naive CD4+ T cells from blood. All receptors come from a human donor in good health.

The chain combines TRBV5-4 with TRBJ2-7; possibly TRBD1 for D (6 bases). This CDR3 has 15 amino acids. Between the trimmed V and J ends, which lost 4 bases and 5 bases, there was a span of 19 bases. The germline gives CDR1 SGHNT, CDR2 YYREEE (reference sequence). The CDR3 coding sequence is TGTGCCAGCAGCCCGAATTTGGACAGAACCCACGAGCAGTACTTC. The encoded protein is CASSPNLDRTHEQYF.

This clonotype was detected a few times. The chain joins TRBV4-1 to TRBJ2-5, with D hard to call. The CDR3 spans 14 residues. Germline V gene lookup returns CDR1 MGHRA and CDR2 YSYEKL. Trimming cost V 3 bases and J 7 bases, with 15 bases left between them. CDR3 in DNA: TGCGCCAGCAGCCAGATCGTGATAATAGGGACCCAGTACTTC. The encoded protein is CASSQIVIIGTQYF.

This clonotype was detected ten times or more. V is TRBV12-3 or TRBV12-4 and J is TRBJ2-7, with a possible D match to TRBD2 (5 bases). V was clipped by 6 bases and J by 5 bases, with 20 bases between them. This CDR3 contains 15 residues. The CDR3 loop reads CASRHGVPSEDEQYF. CDR3 bases: TGTGCCAGCAGACATGGGGTCCCATCGGAGGACGAGCAGTACTTC.

The J gene is TRBJ2-3, the V gene TRBV7-2, with D unresolved. Germline V gives CDR1 SGHTA, CDR2 FQGNSA. CDR3 length equals 12 residues. Trimming removed 10 bases from V and 0 bases from J, with 8 bases in between. The CDR3 protein is CAIRRSTDTQYF. CDR3 in DNA: TGTGCCATTAGGCGGAGCACAGATACGCAGTATTTT. Together with reference TRBV7-2 and TRBJ2-3, the CDR3 gives the full variable domain: GAGVSQSPSNKVTEKGKDVELRCDPISGHTALYWYRQSLGQGLEFLIYFQGNSAPDKSGLPSDRFSAERTGGSVSTLTIQRTQQEDSAVYLCAIRRSTDTQYFGPGTRLTVL.

This rearrangement joins TRBV15 to TRBJ2-1; D gene ambiguous. Germline-derived CDR1 and CDR2 are LNHNV and YYDKDF (reference sequence). This CDR3 region has 14 residues. Deletions cut 0 bases from V and 9 bases from J, with 12 bases between. The CDR3 protein is CATSRDSKVGEQFF. The CDR3 DNA sequence: TGTGCCACCAGCAGAGATAGCAAGGTTGGTGAGCAGTTCTTC.

This clonotype was detected only a few times. The rearrangement links TRBV18 to TRBJ2-5; no clear D. Germline V gene data show CDR1 as KGHSH and CDR2 as LQKENI. V dropped 3 bases and J dropped 1 base, with 3 bases sitting between them. The CDR3 contains 12 residues. The CDR3 region is CASSPRQETQYF. Here the CDR3 DNA reads TGTGCCAGCTCACCTCGCCAAGAGACCCAGTACTTC.

The rearrangement uses TRBV7-3 and TRBJ2-3, with 13 bases aligning to TRBD2. The germline V gene has CDR1 SGHTA and CDR2 FQGTGA. The trim removed 5 bases at V and 5 bases at J, leaving 16 bases unmatched. This CDR3 is built from 19 residues. The CDR3: CASSARLAGGRTGGDTQYF. The CDR3 region has the DNA TGTGCCAGCAGCGCCAGACTAGCGGGAGGCCGCACGGGGGGAGATACGCAGTATTTT. Drawing the rest from reference TRBV7-3 and TRBJ2-3, the complete variable domain is GAGVSQTPSNKVTEKGKYVELRCDPISGHTALYWYRQSLGQGPEFLIYFQGTGAADDSGLPNDRFFAVRPEGSVSTLKIQRTERGDSAVYLCASSARLAGGRTGGDTQYFGPGTRLTVL.

This chain connects TRBV29-1 to TRBJ2-3; no firm D call. This CDR3 is built from 13 residues. V lost 4 bases to trimming and J lost 3 bases, with 11 bases between them. CDR1 is SQVTM and CDR2 is ANQGSEA in the germline V gene. The CDR3 DNA sequence: TGCAGCGTTGTTAGGATGGCAACAGATACGCAGTATTTT. Protein product: CSVVRMATDTQYF.

This clonotype has at least ten counts. The chain uses TRBV20-1 and TRBJ2-7, with a tentative D call TRBD2 (6 bases). The CDR3 sequence is 16 residues long. Germline lookup yields CDR1 DFQATT and CDR2 SNEGSKA (reference sequence). The V end was cut by 7 bases, the J end by 2 bases, with 24 bases between. The DNA of the CDR3 is TGCAGTGTCTTAACGAGGGGCGGGAAGGGAACCTACGAGCAGTACTTC. Translating it yields CSVLTRGGKGTYEQYF.

This clonotype was detected a few times. This chain joins TRBV7-9 and TRBJ2-5, with D hard to call. The CDR3 runs to 12 residues. In germline, CDR1 is SEHNR, CDR2 FQNEAQ (reference sequence). The germline V and J ends were trimmed by 5 bases and 5 bases, with 9 bases remaining between them. The CDR3 loop reads CASSRDVETQYF. In nucleotides, the CDR3 is TGTGCCAGCAGCCGCGACGTCGAGACCCAGTACTTC.

In this sample, this clonotype turned up a few times. The chain joins TRBV20-1 to TRBJ2-1; 8 nucleotides match TRBD2. V lost 1 base and J lost 7; bases outside the gene matches: 12. In germline, CDR1 is DFQATT, CDR2 SNEGSKA (reference sequence). The CDR3 covers 16 residues. The CDR3 nucleotides are TGCAGTGCTAGAGGCAGTCACGGGAGGGCCCAAAATGAGCAGTTCTTC. Translation: CSARGSHGRAQNEQFF.

This clonotype was counted only a few times. The chain joins TRBV29-1 to TRBJ2-7; the match to TRBD1 covers 10 bases. This CDR3 is 13 amino acids long. J gave up 2 bases and V 7 bases, and 5 bases lay outside the gene matches. Germline values: CDR1 SQVTM, CDR2 ANQGSEA. The CDR3 reads CSGGQGLAYEQYF. The CDR3 DNA reads TGCAGCGGGGGACAGGGGTTGGCCTACGAGCAGTACTTC.

This chain links TRBV20-1 with TRBJ2-3, with TRBD1 matching over 9 bases. This CDR3 has 13 residues. The V gene's germline CDR1 is DFQATT and CDR2 SNEGSKA (reference sequence). The J segment lost 1 base and the V segment lost 6 bases, leaving 2 bases of the junction unmatched. As DNA, the CDR3 is TGCAGTGCCTGGACAGGGGGCACAGATACGCAGTATTTT. Residues: CSAWTGGTDTQYF.

DNA for the CDR3: TGCAGCGCTTTGCGGGGAGCCTCCACTGAAGCTTTCTTT. Protein sequence: CSALRGASTEAFF. The V gene is TRBV29-1, the J gene TRBJ1-1; D is uncertain. This CDR3 has 13 residues. The V gene lost 7 bases and the J gene lost 4 bases, with 16 bases spanning the gap. Looked up from germline, CDR1 is SQVTM and CDR2 is ANQGSEA. Variable domain in full (rest from reference TRBV29-1 and TRBJ1-1): SAVISQKPSRDICQRGTSLTIQCQVDSQVTMMFWYRQQPGQSLTLIATANQGSEATYESGFVIDKFPISRPNLTFSTLTVSNMSPEDSSIYLCSALRGASTEAFFGQGTRLTVV.